One T cell receptor (beta chain) is described in this entry. As yet, its antigen is unknown. The sample is drawn from a study of OX40 agonist ivuxolimab in advanced cancers. Study in general: Of the patients, three showed partial responses, one with hepatocellular carcinoma and two with cutaneous melanoma. Whole-study findings and limits: Average numbers of expanded clones were greater in CD8+ T cells than in CD4+.

CDR3 length: 18 residues. Trimming pared 2 bases from V and 4 bases from J, leaving 21 bases between. The germline V gene encodes CDR1 MDHEN and CDR2 SYDVKM. Here immunoSEQ multiplex PCR was the method, and the copy in TCRdb shows in-frame clones only, minus some. The table has about 70,000 clones, just over 85% seen once. Autoimmune disease history or systemic immunosuppression disqualified patients. This sequence joins TRBV28 and TRBJ2-1; the D is unclear. The TCR originated in an adult with an advanced solid tumor such as melanoma, head and neck, liver or kidney cancer. This material consisted of CD4+ or CD8+ T cells sorted from blood, taken in a trial of the OX40 agonist ivuxolimab. This CDR3 is CASSLPGPPAKSYNEQFF. The CDR3 nucleotides read TGTGCCAGCAGTTTACCCGGACCGCCGGCTAAAAGTTACAATGAGCAGTTCTTC.